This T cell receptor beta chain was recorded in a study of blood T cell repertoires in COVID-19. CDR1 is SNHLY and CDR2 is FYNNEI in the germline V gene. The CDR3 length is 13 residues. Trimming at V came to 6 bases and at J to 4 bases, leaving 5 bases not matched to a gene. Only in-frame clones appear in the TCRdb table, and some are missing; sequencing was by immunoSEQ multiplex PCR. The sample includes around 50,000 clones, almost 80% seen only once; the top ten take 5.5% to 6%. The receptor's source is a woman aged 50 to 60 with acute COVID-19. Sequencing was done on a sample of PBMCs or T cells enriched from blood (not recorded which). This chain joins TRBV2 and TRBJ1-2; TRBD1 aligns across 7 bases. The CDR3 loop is CASRNRDSYGYTF. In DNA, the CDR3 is TGTGCCAGCAGGAACAGGGACAGCTATGGCTACACCTTC. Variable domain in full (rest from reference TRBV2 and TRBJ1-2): EPEVTQTPSHQVTQMGQEVILRCVPISNHLYFYWYRQILGQKVEFLVSFYNNEISEKSEIFDDQFSVERPDGSNFTLKIRSTKLEDSAMYFCASRNRDSYGYTFGSGTRLTVV.